This note documents a single TCR beta chain sequence. Its antigen is unknown. The germline gives CDR1 SNHLY, CDR2 FYNNEI. There are 17 residues in the CDR3. Trimming took off 8 bases at V and 0 bases at J, with 17 bases between the two ends. The second PCR ran about 6 to 11 cycles with a sample-barcoded 5' primer and J-beta primers. TCRdb reanalysed the 5' RACE reads using MiXCR and keeps one entry per CDR3 protein. This sample has around 650,000 distinct CDR3 sequences, with approximately 40% found just once. The data were obtained in a study of blood T cells in healthy people across ages. In the study overall: With template switching, about one barcoded beta molecule was captured per two T cells. Findings and limits, study-wide: The recorded TCR beta diversity per million T cells decreased in a roughly linear manner with age.

Every donor contributed about 10 milliliters of peripheral blood by blood draw. V gene TRBV2 combines with J gene TRBJ2-6; a possible D gene is TRBD1 (6 bases). The sequence was obtained from an elderly man in good health. Source material: blood. CDR3 in amino acids: CASLEYVDSSGANVLTF. In DNA form, the CDR3 reads TGTGCCAGCCTTGAATACGTGGACAGCTCTGGGGCCAACGTCCTGACTTTC.